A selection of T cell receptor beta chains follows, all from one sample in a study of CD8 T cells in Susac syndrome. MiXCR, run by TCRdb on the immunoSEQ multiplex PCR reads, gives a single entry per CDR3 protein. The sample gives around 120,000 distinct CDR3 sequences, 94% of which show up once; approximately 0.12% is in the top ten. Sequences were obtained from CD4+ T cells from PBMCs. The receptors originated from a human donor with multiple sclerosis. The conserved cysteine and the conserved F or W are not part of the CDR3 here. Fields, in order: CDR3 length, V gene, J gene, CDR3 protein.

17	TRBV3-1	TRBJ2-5	ASSQGPGQALGVLETQY
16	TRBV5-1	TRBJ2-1	ASSLASNSGTGTNEQF
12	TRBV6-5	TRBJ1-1	ASSYSGENTEAF
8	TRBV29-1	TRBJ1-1	SVLGTEAF
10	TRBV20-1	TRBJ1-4	SARSDNEKLF
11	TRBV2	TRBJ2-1	ASRPLNPGEQF
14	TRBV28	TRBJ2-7	ASSQPGQGISYEQY
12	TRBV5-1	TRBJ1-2	ASSLEAGSYGYT
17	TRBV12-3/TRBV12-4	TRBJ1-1	ASSFHGRGVGLVNTEAF
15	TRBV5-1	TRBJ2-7	ASSDEGLAGTGYEQY
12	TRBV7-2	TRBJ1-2	ASSLGPSSYGYT
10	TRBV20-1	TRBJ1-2	SARTANYGYT
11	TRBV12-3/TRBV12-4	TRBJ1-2	ASSEGAKYGYT
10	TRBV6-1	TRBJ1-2	ASSPNFYGYT
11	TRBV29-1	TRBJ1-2	SVVGASRSGYT
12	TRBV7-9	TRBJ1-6	ASSLASDNSPLH
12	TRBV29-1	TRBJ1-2	SVGDRAGDYGYT
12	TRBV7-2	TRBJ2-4	ASSLPRNINIQY
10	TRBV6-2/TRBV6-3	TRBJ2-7	ASSYSQGEQY
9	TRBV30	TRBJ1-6	AWSLNSPLH
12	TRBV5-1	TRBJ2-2	ASRVTDYTGELF
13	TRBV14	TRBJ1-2	ASSQVPQGYEGYT
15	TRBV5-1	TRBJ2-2	ASSSYPSGTQAGELF
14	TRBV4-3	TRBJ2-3	ASSRHIDSSTDTQC